Below, 13 T cell receptor beta chains from the same sample are listed, as sequenced in a study of OX40 agonist ivuxolimab in advanced cancers. Generated by immunoSEQ multiplex PCR, the TCRdb table keeps only in-frame clones and is missing some. This sample has about 100,000 clones, with roughly 89% found just once. The starting material was CD4+ or CD8+ T cells sorted from blood, obtained in a trial of the OX40 agonist ivuxolimab. The receptors stem from an adult with an advanced solid tumor such as melanoma, head and neck, liver or kidney cancer.

Comment on this clone: Other DNA sequences of this sample code for an identical CDR3. The chain employs TRBV5-1 and TRBJ2-1; TRBD1 matches 8 bases. Germline V CDR1 and CDR2: SGHRS, YFSETQ. The CDR3 is made up of 16 amino acids. The ends lost 4 bases at V and 5 bases at J; junction bases unmatched: 11. The DNA of the CDR3 is TGCGCCAGCAGCAGCCAGCCGGGACAGGTCGACAATGAGCAGTTCTTC. Protein: CASSSQPGQVDNEQFF.

V is TRBV19 and J is TRBJ2-1; possibly TRBD1 or TRBD2 for D (6 bases each). Germline V gene sequence: CDR1 LNHDA, CDR2 SQIVND (reference sequence). With 6 bases removed from V and 2 bases from J, the gap between germline ends came to 17 bases. The CDR3 totals 16 residues. Here the CDR3 reads CASSPRVGGTYNEQFF. CDR3 nucleotide sequence: TGTGCCAGTAGCCCCAGAGTAGGGGGGACCTACAATGAGCAGTTCTTC.

This clone was seen a few times. The chain couples TRBV27 to TRBJ1-2; 10 nucleotides agree with TRBD1. The V and J ends lost 5 bases and 5 bases, in that order; junction bases with no gene match: 8. The CDR3 is 15 residues long. CDR1 and CDR2 (germline): MNHEY, SMNVEV (reference sequence). The CDR3 DNA reads TGTGCCAGCAGTCTACTCGGACAGGGGGGGTATGGCTACACCTTC. Translating gives CASSLLGQGGYGYTF.

The V and J genes are TRBV6-1 and TRBJ2-3; 7 nucleotides align to TRBD1. This CDR3 is 18 amino acids long. CDR1 is MNHNS, CDR2 SASEGT, per germline. Trimming took 2 bases from V and 4 from J; bases not matched to a gene: 15. The CDR3 loop reads CASSEWVRQGGRADTQYF. The CDR3 DNA is TGTGCCAGCAGTGAATGGGTTAGACAGGGCGGGCGCGCAGATACGCAGTATTTT.

The CDR3 region has the DNA TGTGCCAGCAGCCCAGGACAGCCGCCCTCGCCCCAGCATTTT. It encodes CASSPGQPPSPQHF. This chain links TRBV14 with TRBJ1-5; perhaps TRBD1 as D (6 bases). V was trimmed by 4 bases and J by 9 bases, leaving 16 bases between them. Germline V gene data show CDR1 as SGHDN and CDR2 as FVKESK. There are 14 residues in the CDR3.

The chain uses TRBV2 and TRBJ1-2, with a tentative D call TRBD1 (6 bases). Per the germline V gene, CDR1 is SNHLY and CDR2 is FYNNEI. This CDR3 region has 15 residues. Trimming shortened V by 6 bases and J by 4 bases, and 18 bases separated the two germline ends. CDR3 nucleotide sequence: TGTGCCAGCAGACCAAGGGGGGTCCAAATCTATGGCTACACCTTC. Protein: CASRPRGVQIYGYTF.

The chain is built from TRBV10-1 and TRBJ2-3, with D perhaps TRBD1 (5 bases). The germline V gene has CDR1 WNHNN and CDR2 SYGVQD (reference sequence). This CDR3 contains 14 residues. With 3 bases removed from V and 4 bases from J, the gap between germline ends came to 11 bases. This CDR3 reads CASSDRQSADTQYF. CDR3 nucleotides: TGCGCCAGCAGTGATAGACAGAGCGCAGATACGCAGTATTTT.

V and J are TRBV27 and TRBJ2-5; possibly TRBD2 for D (6 bases). Trimming removed 5 bases at V and 5 bases at J, with 15 bases between. CDR1 is MNHEY and CDR2 is SMNVEV in the germline V gene (reference sequence). The CDR3 covers 14 residues. CDR3: CASSLGGVGETQYF. The CDR3 nucleotides are TGTGCCAGCAGTCTCGGGGGTGTGGGGGAGACCCAGTACTTC.

The chain has TRBV28 and TRBJ1-4; D not certain. The CDR3 contains 14 residues. Germline loops: CDR1 MDHEN, CDR2 SYDVKM. Trimming pared 7 bases from V and 3 bases from J, leaving 12 bases between. The CDR3, as DNA: TGTGCCAGCAACCTGGGGAATGCTAATGAAAAACTGTTTTTT. Residues: CASNLGNANEKLFF.

CDR3 nucleotide sequence: TGTGCCAGCAGTTTATTGGGGCAGGGTAATGAAAAACTGTTTTTT. This translates into CASSLLGQGNEKLFF. The gene calls are TRBV28 and TRBJ1-4; TRBD1 might be the D (5 bases). There are 15 residues in the CDR3. Germline values: CDR1 MDHEN, CDR2 SYDVKM. V lost 1 base and J lost 4, with 10 bases in between.

This rearrangement joins TRBV4-2 to TRBJ2-5; 16 bases align to TRBD2. CDR1 is LGHNA and CDR2 is YNFKEQ in the germline V gene. The length of the CDR3 is 18 residues. Unmatched junction bases numbered 8, after V lost 4 bases and J lost 3 bases. This CDR3 is CASSPGLAGGFQKETQYF. The CDR3 DNA sequence: TGTGCCAGCAGCCCGGGACTAGCGGGAGGGTTTCAAAAAGAGACCCAGTACTTC.

The rearrangement uses TRBV2 and TRBJ2-7; D gene unclear. Trimming shortened V by 7 bases and J by 0 bases, and 10 bases separated the two germline ends. The length of the CDR3 is 13 residues. Germline assignment: CDR1 SNHLY and CDR2 FYNNEI. The CDR3 region is CASKYTFSYEQYF. CDR3 bases: TGTGCCAGCAAATACACGTTCTCCTACGAGCAGTACTTC.

This chain uses TRBV7-9 with TRBJ2-3, with 8 bases fitting TRBD2. J gave up 2 bases and V 5 bases, and 9 bases lay outside the gene matches. The germline gives CDR1 SEHNR, CDR2 FQNEAQ (reference sequence). This CDR3 contains 16 residues. CDR3 nucleotide sequence: TGTGCCAGCAGCAACCGAAAAGCGGGGGTCACAGATACGCAGTATTTT. Its protein product is CASSNRKAGVTDTQYF. Filled out from reference TRBV7-9 and TRBJ2-3, the complete variable domain reads DTGVSQNPRHKITKRGQNVTFRCDPISEHNRLYWYRQTLGQGPEFLTYFQNEAQLEKSRLLSDRFSAERPKGSFSTLEIQRTEQGDSAMYLCASSNRKAGVTDTQYFGPGTRLTVL.